A single T cell receptor beta chain is shown here with its context. Its antigen is undetermined. The repertoire was sequenced with immunoSEQ multiplex PCR; TCRdb's copy has only in-frame clones and lacks some. Here the sample spans over 400,000 clones, 80% to 95% being singletons. Regarding treatment: around 19 received Ad26.COV2.S at low or high dose, single or two shots; about 5 received placebo; per-sample allocation not given. Following the first vaccine or placebo injection, samples were taken on day 63. The CDR3 totals 19 residues. Trimming removed 4 bases from V and 4 bases from J; junction bases left unmatched: 20. The germline V gene encodes CDR1 SGHNT and CDR2 YYREEE (reference sequence). The source of the sample is a study of Ad26.COV2.S vaccination and SARS-CoV-2 variants. Study observations and caveats: Vaccine and placebo groups showed comparable non-spike TCR breadth. While placebo recipients had lower spike-specific TCR breadth, vaccine recipients had more.

The rearrangement uses TRBV5-4 and TRBJ2-3; 8 positions match TRBD1. The receptor was isolated from a person aged 18 to 59 who received the Ad26.COV2.S COVID-19 vaccine or a placebo. Here the sequenced sample was peripheral blood, taken in a trial of Ad26.COV2.S vaccine versus placebo. The CDR3 is CASSTPPRPGQGRADTQYF. The CDR3 nucleotides are TGTGCCAGCAGCACCCCCCCCCGGCCAGGACAGGGTAGGGCAGATACGCAGTATTTT. Filled out from reference TRBV5-4 and TRBJ2-3, the complete variable domain reads ETGVTQSPTHLIKTRGQQVTLRCSSQSGHNTVSWYQQALGQGPQFIFQYYREEENGRGNFPPRFSGLQFPNYSSELNVNALELDDSALYLCASSTPPRPGQGRADTQYFGPGTRLTVL.